This is a list of T cell receptor beta chains from one sample in a study of metastatic and nonmetastatic thyroid tumors. TCRdb reanalyzed the PCR reads via MiXCR. The sample consists of about 16,000 clones, 30% to 40% of them appearing once. The sequenced sample consisted of blood. These receptor sequences come from a female donor with papillary thyroid cancer or a benign thyroid nodule (not recorded which). Some clones in this sample may be carry-over from other donors' samples. CDR3s leave out the opening cysteine and the closing phenylalanine or tryptophan. The size of a clone is reported for some rows only, either as once, few or many, or as a class for expanded clones.

CDR3: ASRPSTGYYYEQY; size: NA; V: TRBV6-1
CDR3: ASGSGLFGGYT; size: many; V: TRBV11-3
CDR3: ASSLSPGGYT; size: many; V: TRBV5-6
CDR3: ASSSRLAGAIYNEQF; size: NA; V: TRBV5-1
CDR3: ASSFTPTGSYGYT; size: medium-sized; V: TRBV27
CDR3: ASSLKGQPTIEAF; size: many; V: TRBV5-1
CDR3: ASSATDRLNNEQF; size: NA; V: TRBV11-2
CDR3: ASSRAQSTDTQY; size: many; V: TRBV5-1
CDR3: ASSRTRAYEQY; size: few; V: TRBV7-8
CDR3: ASSPAGGAYNEQF; size: NA; V: TRBV13
CDR3: ASSYAGGNTEAF; size: NA; V: TRBV6-2/TRBV6-3
CDR3: ASSPVQPQH; size: NA; V: TRBV18
CDR3: ASSFGSSYEQY; size: NA; V: TRBV11-3
CDR3: ASSLTDASPLH; size: NA; V: TRBV5-4